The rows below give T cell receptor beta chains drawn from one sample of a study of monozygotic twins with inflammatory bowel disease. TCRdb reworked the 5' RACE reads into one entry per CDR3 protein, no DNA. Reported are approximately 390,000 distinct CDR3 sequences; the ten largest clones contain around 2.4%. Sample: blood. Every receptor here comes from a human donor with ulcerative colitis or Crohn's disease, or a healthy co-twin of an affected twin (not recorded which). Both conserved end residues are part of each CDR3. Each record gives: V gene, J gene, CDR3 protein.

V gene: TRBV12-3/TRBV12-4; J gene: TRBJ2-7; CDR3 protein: CASSSRLYEQYF
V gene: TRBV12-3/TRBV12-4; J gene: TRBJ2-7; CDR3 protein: CASSLRTGASYEQYF
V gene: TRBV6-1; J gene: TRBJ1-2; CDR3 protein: CASHRVNYGYTF
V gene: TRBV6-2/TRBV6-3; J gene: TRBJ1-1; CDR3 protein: CASSPLRGGTEAFF
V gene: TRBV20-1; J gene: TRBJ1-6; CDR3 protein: CSATGTVRSYNSPLHF
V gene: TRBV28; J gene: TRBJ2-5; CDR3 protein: CASSRVSGSKETQYF
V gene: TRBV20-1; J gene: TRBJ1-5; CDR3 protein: CSARVRGVRYQPQHF
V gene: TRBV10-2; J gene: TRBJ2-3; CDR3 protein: CASRLTSGGPTDTQYF
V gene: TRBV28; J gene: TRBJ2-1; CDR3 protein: CASSLLAPFEQFF
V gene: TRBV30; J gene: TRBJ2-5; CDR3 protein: CAWSVWGETQYF
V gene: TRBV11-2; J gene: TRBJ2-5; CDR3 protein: CASSKGVVDQETQYF
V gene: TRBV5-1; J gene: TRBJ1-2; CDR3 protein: CASSNSLGNDGYTF
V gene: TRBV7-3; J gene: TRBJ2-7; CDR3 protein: CASSTMTGNEQYF
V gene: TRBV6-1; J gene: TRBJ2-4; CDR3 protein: CASRPTSGFNIQYF
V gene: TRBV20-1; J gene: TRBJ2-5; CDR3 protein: CSAAGTGDTKTQYF
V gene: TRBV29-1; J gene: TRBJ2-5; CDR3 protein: CSVTSSGGAGETQYF
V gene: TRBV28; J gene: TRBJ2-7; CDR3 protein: CASSFTYEQYF
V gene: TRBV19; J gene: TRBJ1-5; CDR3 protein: CASRQTLVNQPQHF
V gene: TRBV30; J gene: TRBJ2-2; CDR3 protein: CAYGTGSNTGELFF
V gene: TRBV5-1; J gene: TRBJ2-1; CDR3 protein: CASSLTPDKKYVNEQFF
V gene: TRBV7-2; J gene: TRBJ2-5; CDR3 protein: CASSLWVRETQYF
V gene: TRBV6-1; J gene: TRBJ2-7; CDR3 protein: CASRVGGTVYEQYF
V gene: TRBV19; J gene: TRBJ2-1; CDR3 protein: CASSSPTSYSYNEQFF
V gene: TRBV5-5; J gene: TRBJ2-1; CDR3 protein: CASSLAVLASHEQFF
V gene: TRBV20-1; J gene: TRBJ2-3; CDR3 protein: CSASGREAGDTQYF
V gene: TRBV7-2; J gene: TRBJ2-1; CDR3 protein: CASSLETGRYNEQFF
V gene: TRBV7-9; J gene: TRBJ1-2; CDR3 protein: CASSRHLTAGGNYGYTF
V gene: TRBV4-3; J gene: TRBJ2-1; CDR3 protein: CASSQRGAGSYNEQFF
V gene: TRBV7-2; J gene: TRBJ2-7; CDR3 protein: CASRGTSGSRYEQYF
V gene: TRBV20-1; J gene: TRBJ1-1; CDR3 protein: CSARDRRAEAFF
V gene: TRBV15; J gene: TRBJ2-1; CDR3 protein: CATSRESPHNEQFF
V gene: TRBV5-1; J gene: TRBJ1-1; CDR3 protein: CASSYQGQEMNTEAFF
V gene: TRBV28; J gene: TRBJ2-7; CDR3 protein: CASEAGTSGSHEQYF